The clone carrying this TCR beta chain has more than one count but fewer than ten. Its antigen is still unknown. This sample is part of a study of T-cell memory formation after mild COVID-19. The study's findings and limits: Second-wave clones that peaked on day 37 lacked confirmed SARS-CoV-2 specificity. Some clones that responded were present in memory (sampled pre-infection), which suggests cross-reactive memory joined.

This CDR3 contains 16 residues. Germline V gene sequence: CDR1 MGHRA, CDR2 YSYEKL. V was cut by 0 bases and J by 10 bases, with 18 bases left in between. Researchers used 5'RACE with constant-segment primers to make TCR alpha and TCR beta cDNA libraries that carry sample barcodes and UMIs. Using its own MiXCR run on the 5' RACE reads, TCRdb lists one record per CDR3 protein. The table has roughly 600,000 distinct CDR3 sequences, more than 15% seen once. Sequenced input: PBMCs or a T cell subset sorted from them (not recorded which). V gene TRBV4-1 combines with J gene TRBJ1-4, with D possibly being TRBD1 (5 bases). The receptor comes from an adult woman who had mild COVID-19 (a few samples of this study predate the infection). Cell type and time point are not known. CDR3 sequence (DNA): TGCGCCAGCAGCCAAGATTCCGGGACCCCAAGCGGAAAACTGTTTTTT. It specifies CASSQDSGTPSGKLFF.